This T cell receptor (beta chain) was documented in a study of T cell changes during pregnancy in multiple sclerosis. Clones were read by immunoSEQ multiplex PCR, and TCRdb kept only the in-frame ones, dropping some. The data show 20,000 to 25,000 clones, under 95% seen once. The germline gives CDR1 SGHRS, CDR2 YFSETQ. This CDR3 has 15 residues. The V end was cut by 5 bases, the J end by 3 bases, with 15 bases between. The receptor comes from a female donor in good health, enrolled as a control in a pregnancy study. The sample was CD4+ T cells from peripheral blood mononuclear cells, taken in the third trimester of pregnancy. The rearrangement uses TRBV5-1 and TRBJ1-5; D possibly corresponds to TRBD1 (6 bases). The CDR3 is CASSITAGVNQPQHF. DNA of the CDR3: TGCGCCAGCAGTATTACAGCAGGGGTCAATCAGCCCCAGCATTTT.